This T cell receptor (beta chain) comes out of a study of monozygotic twins with inflammatory bowel disease. Using the 5' RACE reads, TCRdb records one entry per CDR3 protein without DNA. Its table lists around 450,000 distinct CDR3 sequences. Looked up from germline, CDR1 is SEHNR and CDR2 is FQNEAQ (reference sequence). This CDR3 comprises 16 residues. The receptor's source is a human donor with ulcerative colitis or Crohn's disease, or a healthy co-twin of an affected twin (not recorded which). The chain uses TRBV7-9 and TRBJ2-5; TCRdb indicates TRBD2, and absent DNA this call remains unverified. The source material was blood. The CDR3 loop reads CASSLGSSGGQETQYF.